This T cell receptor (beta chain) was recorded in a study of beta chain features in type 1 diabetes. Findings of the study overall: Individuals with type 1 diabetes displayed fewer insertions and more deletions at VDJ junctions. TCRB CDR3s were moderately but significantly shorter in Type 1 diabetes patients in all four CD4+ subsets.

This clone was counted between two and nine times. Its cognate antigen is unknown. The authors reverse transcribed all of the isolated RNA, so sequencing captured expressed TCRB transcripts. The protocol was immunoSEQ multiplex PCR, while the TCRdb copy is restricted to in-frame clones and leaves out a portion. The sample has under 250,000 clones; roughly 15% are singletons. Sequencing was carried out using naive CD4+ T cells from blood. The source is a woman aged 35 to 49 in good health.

The CDR3 sequence is CASRLQGLNTGELFF. As DNA, the CDR3 is TGTGCCAGTAGGCTCCAGGGGCTGAACACCGGGGAGCTGTTTTTT. The chain links TRBV19 to TRBJ2-2; tentative D call: TRBD1 (6 bases). This CDR3 is built from 15 residues. CDR1 is LNHDA, CDR2 SQIVND, per germline (reference sequence). The V gene lost 6 bases and the J gene lost 1 base, with 12 bases spanning the gap.